The source of this T cell receptor beta chain is a study of identical twins. The CDR3 contains 12 residues. Germline V gene sequence: CDR1 DFQATT, CDR2 SNEGSKA (reference sequence). V lost 2 bases, J lost 4 bases, and 8 bases lay in between. Unique molecular identifiers were present on the cDNA, which also gained a universal primer site by template switching. TCRdb re-called the 5' RACE reads through MiXCR, storing one row per CDR3 protein. The data show over 500,000 distinct CDR3 sequences, 22% seen once. The data also belong to a second study, concerning T cells expressing NK-cell markers. Per that paper: Cells sorted as CD3+CD56+NKG2C+, CD3+CD56+NKG2C- and CD3+CD56-NKG2C+ T cells supplied the TCR beta repertoires. The authors restricted sorting to alpha-beta TCR T cells with an anti-gamma-delta TCR antibody in several experiments.

This TCR came from a woman under 30 in good health. Sequences were obtained from CD4+ T cells sorted from blood. The rearrangement links TRBV20-1 to TRBJ1-2; D unresolved. The CDR3 region is CSARPLIYGYTF. In nucleotides, the CDR3 is TGCAGTGCTAGACCGCTAATCTATGGCTACACCTTC.